One TCR beta chain is described in this entry. The antigen remains undetermined. This sample stems from a study of shared clonotypes between healthy human individuals. General observations from the study: The low donor count limited represented genetic and exposure-history diversity. Shared across a few donors were roughly 4.8% of the naive CD4 clonotypes.

This CDR3 contains 16 residues. Unmatched junction bases numbered 9, after V lost 0 bases and J lost 6 bases. Germline CDR1 is SGHNT and CDR2 is YYREEE (reference sequence). All the donors were Caucasian adults who lived in Nashville, Tennessee. Deep-level settings were used for running the assay. Assay used: immunoSEQ multiplex PCR; TCRdb lists only in-frame clones, some missing. The sample holds about 2.4 million clones; over 85% are singletons and the top ten take around 0.4%. The chain links TRBV5-4 to TRBJ2-3, with 8 nucleotides matching TRBD2. This TCR was sampled from a young man in good health. Some clones in this sample may be carry-over from other donors' samples. The sequenced sample was naive CD4+ T cells from PBMCs. Subset given: CD45RA+ positively selected. The CDR3 loop reads CASSLALRAGVDTQYF. The CDR3 DNA reads TGTGCCAGCAGCTTGGCCCTTCGAGCGGGAGTGGATACGCAGTATTTT.